Included here is one T cell receptor beta chain sequence, with context. This entry is derived from a study of blood T cell repertoires in COVID-19. The data were produced by immunoSEQ multiplex PCR, yet TCRdb's version contains in-frame clones alone and is incomplete. There are about 39,000 clones in the sample; roughly 90% occur only once, and over 2% lies in the top ten. The sample taken for sequencing was peripheral blood. The receptor was isolated from a man in his fifties or sixties with active COVID-19.

The CDR3 sequence: CASSEAGIAESGQPQHF. The CDR3 coding sequence is TGTGCCAGCAGTGAAGCGGGGATAGCGGAATCGGGGCAGCCCCAGCATTTT. This chain connects TRBV6-1 to TRBJ1-5; D unresolved. Per germline, CDR1 MNHNS and CDR2 SASEGT. Trimming pared 0 bases from V and 7 bases from J, leaving 19 bases between. The CDR3 is made up of 17 amino acids.